This T cell receptor beta chain was observed in a study of blood T cell repertoires in COVID-19. Using immunoSEQ multiplex PCR, the repertoire was profiled, and TCRdb retains in-frame clones only, with some absent. This table has 150,000 or so clones, 75% to 90% appearing once. CDR3 length: 16 amino acids. Per germline, CDR1 MGHRA and CDR2 YSYEKL. Trimming took off 3 bases at V and 4 bases at J, with 15 bases between the two ends. Sequenced input: PBMCs or T cells enriched from blood (not recorded which). The chain combines TRBV4-1 with TRBJ1-4; D is perhaps TRBD1 (6 bases). The receptor comes from a man between 70 and 80 years old who had been exposed to COVID-19. The CDR3 nucleotides read TGCGCCAGCAGCCAGCCACTTGGGGGCGATAATGAAAAACTGTTTTTT. Residues: CASSQPLGGDNEKLFF.